This entry concerns a single T cell receptor (beta chain). This sample stems from a study of blood T cell repertoires in COVID-19. Study summary: Nucleic acid was either cDNA or gDNA, and it came from T cells, B-cell-depleted T cells, or PBMCs.

Clones were read by immunoSEQ multiplex PCR, and TCRdb kept only the in-frame ones, dropping some. The sample gives approximately 310,000 clones, roughly 91% of which show up once; 1% is in the top ten. The CDR3 has 16 residues. In germline, CDR1 is MGHRA, CDR2 YSYEKL. With 0 bases removed from V and 6 bases from J, the gap between germline ends came to 14 bases. Sequenced material: peripheral blood. The rearrangement links TRBV4-1 to TRBJ1-4, with unresolved D. This sequence originates from a man over 45 with active or convalescent COVID-19. The CDR3: CASSQDEDLHHEKLFF. The CDR3 DNA reads as TGCGCCAGCAGCCAAGATGAGGATCTGCATCATGAAAAACTGTTTTTT.